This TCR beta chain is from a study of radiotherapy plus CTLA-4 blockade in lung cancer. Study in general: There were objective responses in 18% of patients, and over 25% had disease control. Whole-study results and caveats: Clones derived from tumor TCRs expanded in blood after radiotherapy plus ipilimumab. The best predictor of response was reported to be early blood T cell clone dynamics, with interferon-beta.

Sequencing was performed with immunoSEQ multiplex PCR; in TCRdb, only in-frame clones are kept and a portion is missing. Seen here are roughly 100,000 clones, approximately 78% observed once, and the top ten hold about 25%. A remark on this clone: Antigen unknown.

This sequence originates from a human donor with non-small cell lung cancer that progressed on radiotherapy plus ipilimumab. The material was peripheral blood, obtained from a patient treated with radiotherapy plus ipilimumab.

CDR3 amino acids: CASSPRRTVDYGYTF. CDR3 coding DNA: TGTGCCAGCAGTCCTAGAAGGACTGTCGACTATGGCTACACCTTC. The chain combines TRBV6-1 with TRBJ1-2; D call uncertain. The CDR3 length is 15 residues. Deletions cut 5 bases from V and 3 bases from J, with 16 bases between. In germline, CDR1 is MNHNS, CDR2 SASEGT.